The 30 T cell receptor beta chains presented below share a single source sample, sequenced in a study of STAT5B mutations in CD4+ large granular lymphocyte leukemia. Using immunoSEQ multiplex PCR, the repertoire was profiled, and TCRdb retains in-frame clones only, with some absent. The sample has about 31,000 clones; 85% to 90% are singletons. Material for sequencing was CD4+ T cells from blood buffy coats. The source of these receptors is a human donor in good health.

The chain joins TRBV28 to TRBJ2-5; D gene uncertain. Germline V gives CDR1 MDHEN, CDR2 SYDVKM. The length of the CDR3 is 12 residues. Between the trimmed V and J ends, which lost 2 bases and 5 bases, there was a span of 6 bases. CDR3 sequence: CASSLPEETQYF. The CDR3 coding sequence is TGTGCCAGCAGTTTACCGGAGGAGACCCAGTACTTC.

This clone was seen a handful of times. The rearrangement joins TRBV27 to TRBJ1-3; 7 nucleotides agree with TRBD1. There are 14 residues in the CDR3. CDR1 and CDR2 (germline): MNHEY, SMNVEV (reference sequence). Losses at the gene ends were 4 bases for V and 1 base for J; bases not matched to a gene: 1. Here the CDR3 reads CASSSGGSGNTIYF. As DNA, the CDR3 is TGTGCCAGCAGTTCAGGGGGATCTGGAAACACCATATATTTT.

This clone was seen more than once but under ten times. The chain employs TRBV5-4 and TRBJ2-7; 9 bases are a match to TRBD1. CDR1 and CDR2 from the germline V gene are SGHNT and YYREEE (reference sequence). V trimming: 6 bases; J trimming: 3 bases; junction bases outside the gene matches: 16. This CDR3 has 17 amino acids. CDR3 nucleotides: TGTGCCAGCAAGGGTTCCACGGCCGGACAGGGGTTCTACGAGCAGTACTTC. It is translated as CASKGSTAGQGFYEQYF.

The chain employs TRBV7-3 and TRBJ2-3, with 7 bases fitting TRBD1. The CDR3 sequence is 16 residues long. From germline, CDR1 is SGHTA and CDR2 FQGTGA. With 5 bases clipped from V and 0 bases from J, the junction kept 8 bases outside the gene matches. The CDR3 spells CASSPFGQASTDTQYF. The CDR3, as DNA: TGTGCCAGCAGCCCCTTCGGACAGGCTAGCACAGATACGCAGTATTTT.

The rearrangement joins TRBV29-1 to TRBJ2-1, with D possibly being TRBD1 (6 bases). Trimming took off 4 bases at V and 5 bases at J, with 18 bases between the two ends. The CDR3 loop spans 15 amino acids. Per the germline V gene, CDR1 is SQVTM and CDR2 is ANQGSEA. CDR3 in amino acids: CSVARGGPSNNEQFF. CDR3 nucleotides: TGCAGCGTTGCCAGGGGTGGACCCTCGAACAATGAGCAGTTCTTC.

V gene TRBV10-3 combines with J gene TRBJ1-6; D gene unclear. The CDR3 is 15 residues long. The V end lost 4 bases, the J end lost 4 bases, and 11 bases lay between the germline ends. CDR1 is ENHRY, CDR2 SYGVKD, per germline. The CDR3 here is CAISGRNLYNSPLHF. The CDR3 DNA follows: TGTGCCATCAGTGGGCGGAATCTTTATAATTCACCCCTCCACTTT.

The chain uses TRBV5-6 and TRBJ1-3; D is undetermined. This CDR3 comprises 14 residues. With 7 bases removed from V and 0 bases from J, the gap between germline ends came to 11 bases. Germline values: CDR1 SGHDT, CDR2 YYEEEE. The CDR3 protein is CASYRGFSGNTIYF. The CDR3 coding sequence is TGTGCCAGCTATAGAGGGTTCTCTGGAAACACCATATATTTT. Filled out from reference TRBV5-6 and TRBJ1-3, the complete variable domain reads DAGVTQSPTHLIKTRGQQVTLRCSPKSGHDTVSWYQQALGQGPQFIFQYYEEEERQRGNFPDRFSGHQFPNYSSELNVNALLLGDSALYLCASYRGFSGNTIYFGEGSWLTVV.

J is TRBJ2-2 and V is TRBV18, with a weak D call TRBD2 (6 bases). Germline assignment: CDR1 KGHSH and CDR2 LQKENI. The length of the CDR3 is 18 residues. Deletions cut 2 bases from V and 0 bases from J, with 16 bases between. CDR3 sequence (DNA): TGTGCCAGCTCACCAACCCCAGCTAGCGCCGCGAACACCGGGGAGCTGTTTTTT. Translated, it gives CASSPTPASAANTGELFF.

The chain couples TRBV5-1 to TRBJ2-1; 11 nucleotides line up with TRBD2. Unmatched junction bases numbered 5, after V lost 7 bases and J lost 5 bases. The germline V gene encodes CDR1 SGHRS and CDR2 YFSETQ. The CDR3 has 14 residues. CDR3 sequence reads: CASATSGSNNEQFF. The DNA of the CDR3 is TGCGCCAGCGCTACTAGCGGGAGTAACAATGAGCAGTTCTTC.

The table lists this clone with a count of one. The chain's CDR3 is CASSSGFGTEAFF. As DNA, the CDR3 is TGCGCCAGCAGCTCGGGGTTTGGCACTGAAGCTTTCTTT. The chain has TRBV5-1 and TRBJ1-1; D unresolved. V lost 3 bases and J lost 4, with 10 bases in between. Germline CDR1 SGHRS, CDR2 YFSETQ. This CDR3 comprises 13 residues.

The V gene is TRBV6-1, the J gene TRBJ1-1, with D perhaps TRBD1 (6 bases). This CDR3 region has 14 residues. Germline V gene sequence: CDR1 MNHNS, CDR2 SASEGT. Trimming pared 6 bases from V and 14 bases from J, leaving 25 bases between. The CDR3 loop reads CASSAGEGVSAGFF. Written as DNA, the CDR3 is TGTGCCAGCAGCGCAGGGGAGGGGGTATCGGCGGGCTTCTTT.

V gene TRBV28 combines with J gene TRBJ1-5, with unresolved D. Germline V gene lookup returns CDR1 MDHEN and CDR2 SYDVKM. Deletions cut 4 bases from V and 3 bases from J, with 10 bases between. CDR3 length: 14 residues. Written as DNA, the CDR3 is TGTGCCAGCAGTTCAACTTGGGACAATCAGCCCCAGCATTTT. This codes for CASSSTWDNQPQHF.

The sample holds one count of this clone. The gene calls are TRBV30 and TRBJ1-5; D remains unclear. V shed 0 bases and J shed 3 bases, with 9 bases lying between them. CDR1 and CDR2 from the germline V gene are GTSNPN and SVGIG (reference sequence). The CDR3 is made up of 14 amino acids. The DNA for the CDR3 is TGTGCCTGGAGTGTAGGAGGTACCAATCAGCCCCAGCATTTT. Translated, it gives CAWSVGGTNQPQHF.

The rearrangement links TRBV6-5 to TRBJ1-2; D remains unclear. Trimming took off 8 bases at V and 7 bases at J, with 17 bases between the two ends. The length of the CDR3 is 13 residues. CDR1 is MNHEY, CDR2 SVGAGI, per germline. The CDR3 protein is CASSREILGGYTF. The CDR3, as DNA: TGTGCCAGCTCGCGGGAGATTCTAGGTGGCTACACCTTC.

V usage is TRBV28 and J usage is TRBJ1-4; D is possibly TRBD1 (5 bases). This CDR3 comprises 15 residues. The ends were cut back, 1 base at V and 2 bases at J, with 8 bases in the middle. The V gene's germline CDR1 is MDHEN and CDR2 SYDVKM. The CDR3 loop is CASSLYGGTNEKLFF. In nucleotides, the CDR3 is TGTGCCAGCAGTTTATATGGGGGGACTAATGAAAAACTGTTTTTT.

The V gene is TRBV6-1, the J gene TRBJ1-3, with 7 bases matching TRBD1. The CDR3 runs 14 residues. Trimming removed 5 bases from V and 4 bases from J; junction bases left unmatched: 5. Germline CDR1 is MNHNS and CDR2 is SASEGT. CDR3 loop: CASSLTGSGNTIYF. CDR3 coding DNA: TGTGCCAGCAGTTTGACAGGGTCAGGAAACACCATATATTTT.

The gene calls are TRBV19 and TRBJ2-1; 8 bases fit TRBD1. Germline CDR1 LNHDA, CDR2 SQIVND (reference sequence). The length of the CDR3 is 14 residues. V was pared by 7 bases and J by 6 bases, with 8 bases of the junction left unmatched. The CDR3 coding sequence is TGTGCCAGTATGGACAGGGTTTCGGGCAATGAGCAGTTCTTC. This sequence encodes CASMDRVSGNEQFF. The variable domain in full, with the rest retrieved from reference TRBV19 and TRBJ2-1, is DGGITQSPKYLFRKEGQNVTLSCEQNLNHDAMYWYRQDPGQGLRLIYYSQIVNDFQKGDIAEGYSVSREKKESFPLTVTSAQKNPTAFYLCASMDRVSGNEQFFGPGTRLTVL.

This sequence joins TRBV5-6 and TRBJ2-3, with TRBD2 matching over 8 bases. The length of the CDR3 is 18 residues. The ends lost 2 bases at V and 2 bases at J; junction bases unmatched: 13. CDR1 SGHDT and CDR2 YYEEEE come from the germline V gene. Written as DNA, the CDR3 is TGTGCCAGCAGCTTAGGTGGGGTTAGCGGGACCTTCACAGATACGCAGTATTTT. Translation gives CASSLGGVSGTFTDTQYF.

The table lists this clone with a count of one. The chain employs TRBV28 and TRBJ2-3, with no clear D. The V gene's germline CDR1 is MDHEN and CDR2 SYDVKM. Deletions cut 6 bases from V and 4 bases from J, with 8 bases between. This CDR3 comprises 12 residues. The CDR3 region has the DNA TGTGCCAGCAGCGTAAGGGCAGATACGCAGTATTTT. Protein sequence: CASSVRADTQYF.

The chain uses TRBV11-3 and TRBJ2-1; TRBD1 or TRBD2 may be the D gene (5 bases each). The CDR3 covers 18 residues. Looked up from germline, CDR1 is SGHNT and CDR2 is YENEEA. The V end lost 2 bases, the J end lost 9 bases, and 26 bases lay between the germline ends. The CDR3 region has the DNA TGTGCCAGCAGCTTAATTCGGGGCTTCGTCGGGCCTCCTGCTGAGCAGTTCTTC. Translating it yields CASSLIRGFVGPPAEQFF.

The V call is TRBV5-4, the J call TRBJ1-1; 7 nucleotides agree with TRBD1. With V trimmed by 2 bases and J by 3 bases, 1 base remained unmatched. The CDR3 is made up of 13 amino acids. CDR1 is SGHNT, CDR2 YYREEE, per germline (reference sequence). The CDR3 loop is CASSFTGDTEAFF. Here the CDR3 DNA reads TGTGCCAGCAGCTTTACAGGGGACACTGAAGCTTTCTTT.

In this sample, this clone turned up once. This chain links TRBV19 with TRBJ2-2; 9 bases align to TRBD1. J was trimmed by 5 bases and V by 7 bases; bases with no gene match: 5. CDR3 length: 14 amino acids. The germline CDR1 and CDR2 sequences are LNHDA and SQIVND (reference sequence). This chain's CDR3 is CASNRGQGTGELFF. DNA for the CDR3: TGTGCCAGTAACCGAGGACAGGGGACCGGGGAGCTGTTTTTT.

V is TRBV7-2 and J is TRBJ2-1; D is perhaps TRBD1 (6 bases). Germline CDR1 is SGHTA and CDR2 is FQGNSA. The length of the CDR3 is 16 residues. V lost 3 bases and J lost 3, with 15 bases in between. The CDR3 DNA reads TGTGCCAGCAGCTTCAAAGGGGGATGGGACTACAATGAGCAGTTCTTC. It is translated as CASSFKGGWDYNEQFF.

J is TRBJ2-7 and V is TRBV7-2, with 9 bases aligning to TRBD2. Germline assignment: CDR1 SGHTA and CDR2 FQGNSA. V lost 1 base and J lost 5; bases outside the gene matches: 9. CDR3 size: 16 residues. DNA for the CDR3: TGTGCCAGCAGCTTAGGATACAGCGGGAGGTGGGACGAGCAGTACTTC. It is translated as CASSLGYSGRWDEQYF.

The genes are TRBV28 and TRBJ2-5; D is unresolved. Trimming shortened V by 6 bases and J by 2 bases, and 10 bases separated the two germline ends. This CDR3 spans 13 amino acids. Per the germline V gene, CDR1 is MDHEN and CDR2 is SYDVKM. The CDR3 DNA follows: TGTGCCAGCAGCCCCACAACACAAGAGACCCAGTACTTC. It specifies CASSPTTQETQYF.

The rearrangement joins TRBV11-1 to TRBJ2-7, with TRBD1 as a possible D gene (6 bases). V lost 7 bases, J lost 7 bases, and 17 bases lay in between. Germline V gene data show CDR1 as SGHAT and CDR2 as FQDESV (reference sequence). The CDR3 runs 13 residues. In DNA, the CDR3 is TGTGCCAGCACCAAAAACAGGGCGGAGGAGCAGTACTTC. This sequence encodes CASTKNRAEEQYF.

V usage is TRBV15 and J usage is TRBJ2-7; 8 bases agree with TRBD1. Germline CDR1 is LNHNV and CDR2 is YYDKDF (reference sequence). Losses at the gene ends were 4 bases for V and 4 bases for J; bases not matched to a gene: 9. The CDR3 spans 15 residues. In DNA, the CDR3 is TGTGCCACCAGCAAGGACAGGGTCCCCAAGTACGAGCAGTACTTC. Protein product: CATSKDRVPKYEQYF.

Turning to this clone: Germline is not matched at one junction end, which may reflect a read error. The chain uses TRBV7-7 and TRBJ2-1; D assignment may be TRBD1 or TRBD2 (6 bases each). The CDR3 length is 14 residues. Germline CDR1 SSHAT, CDR2 FNYEAQ (reference sequence). The CDR3, as DNA: TGTGCTAGCAGCCATTGGGGGGCGGGAAATGAGCAGTTCTTC. It translates to CASSHWGAGNEQFF.

V gene TRBV6-5 combines with J gene TRBJ2-5; the D gene is possibly TRBD1 (5 bases). This CDR3 is built from 14 residues. The germline V gene encodes CDR1 MNHEY and CDR2 SVGAGI. The germline V and J ends were trimmed by 2 bases and 4 bases, with 11 bases remaining between them. This CDR3 is CASSYETGRETQYF. CDR3 in DNA: TGTGCCAGCAGTTACGAAACAGGAAGAGAGACCCAGTACTTC.

The J gene is TRBJ2-1, the V gene TRBV10-3, with 8 nucleotides matching TRBD2. Germline lookup yields CDR1 ENHRY and CDR2 SYGVKD. J lost 5 bases, V lost 0 bases, and 3 bases had no gene match. There are 15 residues in the CDR3. DNA of the CDR3: TGTGCCATCAGTGAGTCAAGCGGGGGCAACAATGAGCAGTTCTTC. Translation gives CAISESSGGNNEQFF.